This T cell receptor beta chain was documented in a study of shared T cell receptors in the human thymus. V lost 6 bases, J lost 6 bases, and 5 bases stayed unmatched. Germline assignment: CDR1 MNHNS and CDR2 SASEGT. The CDR3 totals 13 residues. Generated by immunoSEQ multiplex PCR, the TCRdb table keeps only in-frame clones and is missing some. The sample has hundreds of thousands of clones, 88% seen once. A further study also used this sample, focusing on human thymus T cells. From that paper: Donors were healthy Finnish babies undergoing corrective operations for congenital heart defects. Thymus specimens were resections from corrective heart surgery. Gene usage (both V and J) appeared biased in thymic and blood repertoires.

Material: thymocytes. The receptor's source is a boy under three years old with a congenital heart defect. The V call is TRBV6-1, the J call TRBJ1-5; 7 positions match TRBD1. The CDR3 nucleotides read TGTGCCAGCAGCGAGCACAGGGGTCAGCCCCAGCATTTT. Its translation is CASSEHRGQPQHF.